These T cell receptor beta chains were read from a single sample in a study of blood T cell repertoires in COVID-19. Assay: immunoSEQ multiplex PCR; the TCRdb copy retains only in-frame clones and omits some. Here the sample spans about 61,000 clones, 85% to 90% being singletons. Input material: peripheral blood. The receptors were gathered from a woman aged 45-65 years with active or convalescent COVID-19. The CDR3 runs from the conserved cysteine through the conserved F or W.

TRBV3-1/TRBV3-2	TRBJ2-3	CASSQNTGGAGDTQYF
TRBV5-6	TRBJ2-7	CASSLARRQVHEQYF
TRBV27	TRBJ2-1	CASSQTPGGSALGNEQFF
TRBV6-5	TRBJ1-5	CASSYLTGSNQPQHF
TRBV28	TRBJ1-3	CASSLTIMGQGFGNTIYF
TRBV15	TRBJ1-5	CATSRDQGTNQPQHF
TRBV27	TRBJ1-1	CASSSLGRGGLTEAFF
TRBV2	TRBJ1-1	CASRGRSGVRTEAFF
TRBV9	TRBJ1-5	CASSVGGGKGPQHF
TRBV5-4	TRBJ2-2	CASRPGLAGNTGELFF
TRBV7-9	TRBJ2-1	CASSPGVYEQFF
TRBV28	TRBJ1-5	CASSFEYEKHF
TRBV5-4	TRBJ1-1	CASRVHQAGRTEAFF
TRBV27	TRBJ1-5	CAPQGKAFQLNQPQHF
TRBV2	TRBJ1-2	CASSGTGASYGYTF
TRBV18	TRBJ2-1	CASSQSRNEQFF
TRBV5-1	TRBJ1-1	CASSLVGGPEAFF
TRBV10-3	TRBJ1-1	CAIVQPGGGTEAFF
TRBV19	TRBJ2-1	CASSIADRGDNEQFF